The 21 T cell receptor beta chains in this list originate from one sample, sequenced in a study of blood T cell repertoires in COVID-19. Using immunoSEQ multiplex PCR, the repertoire was profiled, and TCRdb retains in-frame clones only, with some absent. The sample consists of around 75,000 clones, 80% of them appearing once. The sample consisted of peripheral blood. Every receptor here comes from a man over 45 with COVID-19, enrolled during active disease.

This clone was observed a handful of times. V is TRBV2 and J is TRBJ2-5, with unresolved D. CDR1 is SNHLY, CDR2 FYNNEI, per germline. The germline V and J ends were trimmed by 6 bases and 5 bases, with 4 bases remaining between them. The CDR3 contains 10 residues. CDR3 DNA sequence: TGTGCCAGCAGGCAGGAGACCCAGTACTTC. Amino acids: CASRQETQYF.

This chain uses TRBV3-1 (or the pseudogene TRBV3-2) with TRBJ2-7, with TRBD1 identical over 10 bases. This CDR3 spans 16 amino acids. In germline, CDR1 is LGHDT, CDR2 YNNKEL (reference sequence). With V trimmed by 3 bases and J by 2 bases, 7 bases remained unmatched. CDR3 sequence (DNA): TGTGCCAGCAGCCACAATCCGGGACAGGGGACCTACGAGCAGTACTTC. Its translation is CASSHNPGQGTYEQYF.

This clone was observed a single time. This chain connects TRBV12-3 or TRBV12-4 to TRBJ2-7; D perhaps matches TRBD1 (6 bases). V was cut by 3 bases and J by 9 bases, with 15 bases left in between. The CDR3 is made up of 13 amino acids. Written as DNA, the CDR3 is TGTGCCAGCAGTTTTGCCCAGGGGCGAGGGCAGTACTTC. Translation: CASSFAQGRGQYF.

V and J are TRBV4-2 and TRBJ2-7; 10 nucleotides agree with TRBD1. Germline V gene data show CDR1 as LGHNA and CDR2 as YNFKEQ. Trimming took 1 base from V and 4 from J; bases not matched to a gene: 7. The CDR3 spans 16 residues. CDR3 nucleotides: TGTGCCAGCAGCCAAGGGGGGGGACAGGGGAAGTACGAGCAGTACTTC. It encodes CASSQGGGQGKYEQYF.

V and J are TRBV4-3 and TRBJ1-6; no reliable D call. V dropped 1 base and J dropped 9 bases, with 7 bases sitting between them. CDR3 length equals 13 residues. Germline-derived CDR1 and CDR2 are LGHNA and YSLEER. CDR3 sequence reads: CASSQARGSPLHF. The CDR3 DNA reads as TGCGCCAGCAGCCAAGCCAGAGGTTCACCCCTCCACTTT.

The chain employs TRBV28 and TRBJ2-2, with TRBD1 matching over 9 bases. This CDR3 spans 16 amino acids. Germline V CDR1 and CDR2: MDHEN, SYDVKM. Losses at the gene ends were 4 bases for V and 1 base for J; bases not matched to a gene: 4. The CDR3 DNA reads as TGTGCCAGCAGTTACCCGGGACAGGGGAACACCGGGGAGCTGTTTTTT. This encodes CASSYPGQGNTGELFF.

The V call is TRBV19, the J call TRBJ1-5; no clear D. This CDR3 is built from 12 residues. The V and J ends lost 9 bases and 7 bases respectively, with 13 bases between them. Per the germline V gene, CDR1 is LNHDA and CDR2 is SQIVND (reference sequence). CDR3 bases: TGTGCCAGCGCCGGGGTCTTGCAGCCCCAGCATTTT. It yields the protein CASAGVLQPQHF.

This rearrangement joins TRBV24-1 to TRBJ2-2, with D possibly TRBD1 on 6 matching bases. Germline lookup yields CDR1 KGHDR and CDR2 SFDVKD. The V end was cut by 0 bases, the J end by 2 bases, with 12 bases between. The CDR3 spans 17 residues. The CDR3 bases are TGTGCCACCAGTGATTTGCGGGGCAGGGGTAACACCGGGGAGCTGTTTTTT. Its protein product is CATSDLRGRGNTGELFF.

V is TRBV18 and J is TRBJ2-1; D not certain. The germline V and J ends were trimmed by 1 base and 4 bases, with 29 bases remaining between them. This CDR3 contains 21 residues. Looked up from germline, CDR1 is KGHSH and CDR2 is LQKENI. The CDR3 here is CASSPLTKSSELRRRYNEQFF. CDR3 coding DNA: TGTGCCAGCTCACCACTCACGAAATCGTCGGAGCTAAGACGACGATACAATGAGCAGTTCTTC.

V and J are TRBV5-1 and TRBJ1-1; 7 bases fit TRBD1. Losses at the gene ends were 7 bases for V and 0 bases for J; bases not matched to a gene: 18. This CDR3 contains 18 residues. Germline V gene lookup returns CDR1 SGHRS and CDR2 YFSETQ. CDR3 amino acids: CASSLNPRGGGMNTEAFF. CDR3 coding DNA: TGCGCCAGCTCTCTTAATCCCCGCGGAGGGGGCATGAACACTGAAGCTTTCTTT.

This sequence joins TRBV10-2 and TRBJ2-3; TRBD2 matches 8 bases. With 7 bases clipped from V and 2 bases from J, the junction kept 8 bases outside the gene matches. The CDR3 consists of 15 residues. In germline, CDR1 is WSHSY, CDR2 SAAADI. CDR3 coding DNA: TGCGCCAGCATGGCGGGGGGCACCTCCACAGATACGCAGTATTTT. Translated: CASMAGGTSTDTQYF.

This rearrangement joins TRBV4-3 to TRBJ2-1, with 7 bases lining up with TRBD2. Germline CDR1 LGHNA, CDR2 YSLEER. J gave up 8 bases and V 5 bases, and 9 bases lay outside the gene matches. The CDR3 totals 14 residues. This CDR3 is CASSRTGGVYEQFF. The CDR3 DNA sequence: TGCGCCAGCAGCAGAACGGGGGGAGTTTATGAGCAGTTCTTC.

The CDR3 sequence is CSARTGGWITEAFF. CDR3 DNA sequence: TGCAGCGCACGGACAGGAGGGTGGATCACTGAAGCTTTCTTT. The rearrangement links TRBV29-1 to TRBJ1-1, with TRBD1 identical over 7 bases. Trimming removed 7 bases from V and 4 bases from J; junction bases left unmatched: 12. The CDR3 contains 14 residues. From germline, CDR1 is SQVTM and CDR2 ANQGSEA.

The chain joins TRBV19 to TRBJ1-2, with D hard to call. The length of the CDR3 is 13 residues. Germline values: CDR1 LNHDA, CDR2 SQIVND (reference sequence). The V and J ends lost 5 bases and 0 bases respectively, with 7 bases between them. CDR3 in amino acids: CASSVVANYGYTF. The CDR3 DNA follows: TGTGCCAGTAGTGTAGTAGCTAACTATGGCTACACCTTC.

V gene TRBV5-4 combines with J gene TRBJ2-2; TRBD2 matches 8 bases. Per the germline V gene, CDR1 is SGHNT and CDR2 is YYREEE (reference sequence). There are 19 residues in the CDR3. V gave up 3 bases and J gave up 4 bases; unmatched junction bases: 17. CDR3 in DNA: TGTGCCAGCAGCTCCGGCCCCCAACCGGGAGGGCCCGGCACCGGGGAGCTGTTTTTT. Translating it yields CASSSGPQPGGPGTGELFF.

The rearrangement joins TRBV24-1 to TRBJ2-5; D perhaps matches TRBD2 (5 bases). Germline assignment: CDR1 KGHDR and CDR2 SFDVKD. V was clipped by 3 bases and J by 2 bases, with 15 bases between them. The CDR3 runs 16 residues. The CDR3 bases are TGTGCCACCAGTGATCTGGCGTTTGGAGGACAAGAGACCCAGTACTTC. Encoded protein: CATSDLAFGGQETQYF.

The chain uses TRBV5-1 and TRBJ1-1; 7 bases fit TRBD1. CDR3 size: 15 residues. Germline assignment: CDR1 SGHRS and CDR2 YFSETQ. J lost 1 base, V lost 2 bases, and 5 bases had no gene match. The DNA for the CDR3 is TGCGCCAGCAGCTTCCTAGGGACAGAGAACACTGAAGCTTTCTTT. Translating it yields CASSFLGTENTEAFF.

The chain employs TRBV6-5 and TRBJ1-2; D possibly corresponds to TRBD1 (6 bases). V was clipped by 6 bases and J by 2 bases, with 13 bases between them. Germline V gene lookup returns CDR1 MNHEY and CDR2 SVGAGI. The CDR3 sequence is 14 residues long. The CDR3 reads CASRRQQGNYGYTF. CDR3 nucleotides: TGTGCCAGCAGAAGGCAACAGGGAAACTATGGCTACACCTTC.

In its sample, this clone was seen a few times. The chain links TRBV9 to TRBJ2-3, with TRBD2 identical over 8 bases. This CDR3 is built from 15 residues. Germline CDR1 SGDLS, CDR2 YYNGEE. Trimming cost V 6 bases and J 7 bases; bases outside gene matches: 13. The CDR3 nucleotides read TGTGCCAGCACCAGGGGAGGAGCGGGAGTGAATACGCAGTATTTT. Translated, it gives CASTRGGAGVNTQYF. Supplemented by reference TRBV9 and TRBJ2-3, the full variable domain reads DSGVTQTPKHLITATGQRVTLRCSPRSGDLSVYWYQQSLDQGLQFLIQYYNGEERAKGNILERFSAQQFPDLHSELNLSSLELGDSALYFCASTRGGAGVNTQYFGPGTRLTVL.

The chain carries TRBV2 and TRBJ1-2, with 8 positions matching TRBD1. The germline CDR1 and CDR2 sequences are SNHLY and FYNNEI. CDR3 length equals 13 residues. With 6 bases clipped from V and 4 bases from J, the junction kept 4 bases outside the gene matches. The CDR3 here is CASRGGQGYGYTF. CDR3 DNA: TGTGCCAGCAGGGGCGGACAGGGCTATGGCTACACCTTC.

J is TRBJ1-1 and V is TRBV2; no definite D call. CDR3 length: 13 residues. The germline V gene has CDR1 SNHLY and CDR2 FYNNEI. Trimming cost V 5 bases and J 7 bases, with 14 bases left between them. The CDR3 nucleotides read TGTGCCAGCAGTCCGAATGGGCCAAATGAAGCTTTCTTT. Encoded protein: CASSPNGPNEAFF.